These T cell receptor beta chains were read from a single sample in a study of T cell clones after liver transplantation. Some clones are missing from TCRdb's copy, which holds only in-frame ones; the method was immunoSEQ multiplex PCR. The sample lists 45,000 to 55,000 clones, about four fifths occurring once. The starting material was CD4+ T cells from blood, obtained before liver transplant. The origin of the receptors is a human donor who received a liver transplant. CDR3s include the opening cysteine and the closing phenylalanine or tryptophan. A D gene is named only where the DNA matches it firmly. Some rows have no size entry. The others give once, few or many, or a class for an expanded clone.

v_call: TRBV18
j_call: TRBJ2-7
d_call: NA
clone_size: once
cdr3_nt: TGTGCCAGCTCACCACGGCAGTCCTCCTACGAGCAGTACTTC
cdr3_aa: CASSPRQSSYEQYF

v_call: TRBV7-2
j_call: TRBJ2-5
d_call: TRBD2
clone_size: once
cdr3_nt: TGTGCCAGCAGCCGGGGGGGTACGGAGACCCAGTACTTC
cdr3_aa: CASSRGGTETQYF

v_call: TRBV7-2
j_call: TRBJ2-7
d_call: NA
clone_size: NA
cdr3_nt: TGTGCCAGCAGCTTAGAAAGGTTTGGGTACGAGCAGTACTTC
cdr3_aa: CASSLERFGYEQYF

v_call: TRBV7-6
j_call: TRBJ2-1
d_call: TRBD2
clone_size: NA
cdr3_nt: TGTGCCAGCAGCCAGGGGACTAGCGGTTACAATGAGCAGTTCTTC
cdr3_aa: CASSQGTSGYNEQFF

v_call: TRBV15
j_call: TRBJ2-2
d_call: NA
clone_size: NA
cdr3_nt: TGTGCCACCTCTAGGAACACCGGGGAGCTGTTTTTT
cdr3_aa: CATSRNTGELFF

v_call: TRBV7-2
j_call: TRBJ2-3
d_call: TRBD2
clone_size: NA
cdr3_nt: TGTGCCAGCAGCCTTCCCCTCACTAGCGGGGTTGGGGATACGCAGTATTTT
cdr3_aa: CASSLPLTSGVGDTQYF

v_call: TRBV4-2
j_call: TRBJ2-2
d_call: TRBD2
clone_size: NA
cdr3_nt: TGTGCCAGCAGTCCAACTAGCGGGGGTACCGGGGAGCTGTTTTTT
cdr3_aa: CASSPTSGGTGELFF

v_call: TRBV5-1
j_call: TRBJ2-2
d_call: NA
clone_size: once
cdr3_nt: TGCGCCAGCAGCCCCCCGGGGACTGCGAACACCGGGGAGCTGTTTTTT
cdr3_aa: CASSPPGTANTGELFF

v_call: TRBV5-5
j_call: TRBJ2-7
d_call: TRBD2
clone_size: NA
cdr3_nt: TGTGCCAGCAGCTTGGTTGGACTAGCGGGGATTACCTACGAGCAGTACTTC
cdr3_aa: CASSLVGLAGITYEQYF

v_call: TRBV5-5
j_call: TRBJ2-1
d_call: TRBD1
clone_size: few
cdr3_nt: TGTGCCAGCAGCTGGTCGCAGGGGGCGATCGCGCAGTTCTTC
cdr3_aa: CASSWSQGAIAQFF

v_call: TRBV15
j_call: TRBJ1-2
d_call: NA
clone_size: NA
cdr3_nt: TGTGCCACCAGCAGAGTGGGGTCCGGCTACACCTTC
cdr3_aa: CATSRVGSGYTF

v_call: TRBV19
j_call: TRBJ2-2
d_call: TRBD2
clone_size: NA
cdr3_nt: TGTGCCAGTAGTAGGGAGCGGGGGGGGACCACCGGGGAGCTGTTTTTT
cdr3_aa: CASSRERGGTTGELFF

v_call: TRBV19
j_call: TRBJ2-5
d_call: NA
clone_size: NA
cdr3_nt: TGTGCCAGTAGCCTCGGGCGGAAAGAGACCCAGTACTTC
cdr3_aa: CASSLGRKETQYF

v_call: TRBV11-2
j_call: TRBJ2-2
d_call: NA
clone_size: NA
cdr3_nt: TGTGCCAGCAGCTTAGGTCCCCGGGACATAAACACCGGGGAGCTGTTTTTT
cdr3_aa: CASSLGPRDINTGELFF

v_call: TRBV27
j_call: TRBJ1-6
d_call: NA
clone_size: NA
cdr3_nt: TGTGCCAGCAGTCTTCAGATTCAGAATAATTCACCCCTCCACTTT
cdr3_aa: CASSLQIQNNSPLHF

v_call: TRBV7-9
j_call: TRBJ2-1
d_call: NA
clone_size: NA
cdr3_nt: TGTGCCAGCAGCCCTTGGTACAATGAGCAGTTCTTC
cdr3_aa: CASSPWYNEQFF

v_call: TRBV29-1
j_call: TRBJ2-5
d_call: TRBD1
clone_size: NA
cdr3_nt: TGCAGCGTTGGCAACTTCGACAGGGGGGTAGAGACCCAGTACTTC
cdr3_aa: CSVGNFDRGVETQYF